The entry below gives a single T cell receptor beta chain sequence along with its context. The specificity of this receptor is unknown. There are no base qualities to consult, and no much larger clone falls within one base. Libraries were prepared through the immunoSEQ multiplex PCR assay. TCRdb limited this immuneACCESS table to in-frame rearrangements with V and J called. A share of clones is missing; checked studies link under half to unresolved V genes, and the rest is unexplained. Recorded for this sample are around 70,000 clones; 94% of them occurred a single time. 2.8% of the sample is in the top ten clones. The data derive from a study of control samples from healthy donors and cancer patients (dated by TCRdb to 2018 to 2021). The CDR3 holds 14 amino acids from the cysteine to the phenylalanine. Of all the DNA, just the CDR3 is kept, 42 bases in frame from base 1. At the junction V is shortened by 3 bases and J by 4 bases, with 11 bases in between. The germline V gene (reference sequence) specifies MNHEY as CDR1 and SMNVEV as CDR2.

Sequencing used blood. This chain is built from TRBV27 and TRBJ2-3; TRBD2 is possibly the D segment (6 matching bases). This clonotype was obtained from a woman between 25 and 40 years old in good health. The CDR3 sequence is CASSLSPSADTQYF. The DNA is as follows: TGTGCCAGCAGTTTGAGTCCTAGCGCAGATACGCAGTATTTT.